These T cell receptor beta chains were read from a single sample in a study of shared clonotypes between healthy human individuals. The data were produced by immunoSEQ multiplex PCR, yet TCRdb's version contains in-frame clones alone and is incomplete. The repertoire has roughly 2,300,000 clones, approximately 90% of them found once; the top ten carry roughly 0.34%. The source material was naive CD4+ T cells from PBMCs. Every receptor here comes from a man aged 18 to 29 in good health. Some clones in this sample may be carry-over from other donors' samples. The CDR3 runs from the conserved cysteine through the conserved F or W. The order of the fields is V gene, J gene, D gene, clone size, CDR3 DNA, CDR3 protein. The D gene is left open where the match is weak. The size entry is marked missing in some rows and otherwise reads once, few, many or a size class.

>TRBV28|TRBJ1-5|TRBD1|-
TGTGCCAGCAGCGACCGGACAGGGGGTAGCAATCAGCCCCAGCATTTT
CASSDRTGGSNQPQHF
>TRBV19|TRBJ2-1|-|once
TGTGCCAGTAGGGACTACACCTACAATGAGCAGTTCTTC
CASRDYTYNEQFF
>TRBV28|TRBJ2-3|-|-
TGTGCCAGCAGCTTAACGGGGGATACGCAGTATTTT
CASSLTGDTQYF
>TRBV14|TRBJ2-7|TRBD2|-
TGTGCCAGCACCCCCTCCGGACTAGCGGGCTCCTACGAGCAGTACTTC
CASTPSGLAGSYEQYF
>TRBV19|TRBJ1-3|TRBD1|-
TGTGCCAGTTCCCGGACAGGGGGTAATGGAAACACCATATATTTT
CASSRTGGNGNTIYF
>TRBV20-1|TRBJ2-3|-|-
TGCAGTGCTAGTATCCGGGATACGCAGTATTTT
CSASIRDTQYF
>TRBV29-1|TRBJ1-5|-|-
TGCAGCGCCGGGGATGATCGTCAGCCCCAGCATTTT
CSAGDDRQPQHF
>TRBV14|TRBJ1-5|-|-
TGTGCCAGCAGCCAAGAGCAGAGCAAGTATCAGCCCCAGCATTTT
CASSQEQSKYQPQHF
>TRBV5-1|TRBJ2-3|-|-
TGCGCCAGCAGCTTACTAGCTACCTTAGATACGCAGTATTTT
CASSLLATLDTQYF
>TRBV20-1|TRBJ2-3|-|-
TGCAGTGCTAGACACGGAGATACGCAGTATTTT
CSARHGDTQYF
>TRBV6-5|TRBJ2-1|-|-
TGTGCCAGCAGTCTCAGGGAGGTCAATGAGCAGTTCTTC
CASSLREVNEQFF
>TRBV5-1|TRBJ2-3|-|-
TGCGCCAGCTCTAGGGACGGTGGGGTCACAGATACGCAGTATTTT
CASSRDGGVTDTQYF
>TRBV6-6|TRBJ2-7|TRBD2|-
TGTGCCAGCGGGTCGAGGGCTAGCGGCCGCTACGAGCAGTACTTC
CASGSRASGRYEQYF
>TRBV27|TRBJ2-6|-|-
TGTGCCAGCAGTACCATGCCCCGCCCTGGGGCCAACGTCCTGACTTTC
CASSTMPRPGANVLTF
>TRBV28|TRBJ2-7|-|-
TGTGCCAGTGCCAGGAGCTCCTACGAGCAGTACTTC
CASARSSYEQYF
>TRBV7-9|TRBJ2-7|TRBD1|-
TGTGCCAGCAGCACGCGAGGGGACAGCTCCTACGAGCAGTACTTC
CASSTRGDSSYEQYF
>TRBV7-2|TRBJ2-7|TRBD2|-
TGTGCCAGCAGCTTCCAAGCGGGAGTATTCGACGAGCAGTACTTC
CASSFQAGVFDEQYF
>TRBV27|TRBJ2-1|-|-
TGTGCCAACCTAGGACGCCGCTCCTACAATGAGCAGTTCTTC
CANLGRRSYNEQFF
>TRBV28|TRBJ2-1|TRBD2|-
TGTGCCAGCAGCTCTAGCGGGAATTTCTACAATGAGCAGTTCTTC
CASSSSGNFYNEQFF
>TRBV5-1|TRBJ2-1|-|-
TGCGCCAGCAGCTTCGACGCGGAGCAGTCCTATGAGCAGTTCTTC
CASSFDAEQSYEQFF
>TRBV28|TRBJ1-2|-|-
TGTGCCAGCAGTCCTATGGGGGGGATGGCTAACTATGGCTACACCTTC
CASSPMGGMANYGYTF
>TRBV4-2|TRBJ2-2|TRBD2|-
TGTGCCAGCAGCCTTAAACTAGCGGGAGTTACCGGGGAGCTGTTTTTT
CASSLKLAGVTGELFF
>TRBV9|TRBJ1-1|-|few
TGTGCCAGCAGCGTAGCCGGGGCGATGAACACTGAAGCTTTCTTT
CASSVAGAMNTEAFF
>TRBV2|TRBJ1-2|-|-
TGTGCCAGCACAAACTATGGCTACACCTTC
CASTNYGYTF
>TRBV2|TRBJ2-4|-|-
TGTGCCAGCAGTGTGGACAGTAAAAACATTCAGTACTTC
CASSVDSKNIQYF
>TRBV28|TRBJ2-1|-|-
TGTGCCAGCTCTAGCAATGAGCAGTTCTTC
CASSSNEQFF
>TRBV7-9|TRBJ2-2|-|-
TGTGCCAGCACCATAGGGGGGAACACCGGGGAGCTGTTTTTT
CASTIGGNTGELFF
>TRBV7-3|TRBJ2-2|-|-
TGTGCCAGCAGCCCAGAGGGAGGTACCGGGGAGCTGTTTTTT
CASSPEGGTGELFF